This T cell receptor beta chain comes out of a study of Ad26.COV2.S vaccination and SARS-CoV-2 variants. In the study overall: Ad26.COV2.S given intramuscularly, once or twice 56 days apart.

Notes on this clone: Its antigen is unknown.

The assay was immunoSEQ multiplex PCR, and TCRdb's table has in-frame clones only and misses some. Here the sample spans roughly 270,000 clones, about 89% being singletons. Broader study findings: Reportedly, after vaccination the spike-specific CD8+ and CD4+ T cell responses displayed substantial breadth.

Treatment given: about 20 received Ad26.COV2.S at low or high dose, single or two shots; 5 received placebo; per-sample allocation not given. Vaccine and placebo recipients were sampled on day 63 after the first injection. CDR1 and CDR2 from the germline V gene are LNHDA and SQIVND (reference sequence). This CDR3 spans 15 amino acids. V was clipped by 5 bases and J by 1 base; unmatched bases: 4. Here the sequenced sample was peripheral blood, taken in a trial of Ad26.COV2.S vaccine versus placebo. The origin of this receptor is a person aged 18-60 years who received the Ad26.COV2.S COVID-19 vaccine or a placebo. The J gene is TRBJ2-1, the V gene TRBV19; 8 bases align to TRBD1. CDR3 nucleotide sequence: TGTGCCAGTAGTCTTACAGGGGGATCCTACAATGAGCAGTTCTTC. Translating gives CASSLTGGSYNEQFF.